The following is a T cell receptor beta chain sequence with its context. What it recognizes is unknown. The source material, RNA transcripts, was used to amplify TCR beta CDR3 regions. First-round RT-PCR targeting the TCR CDR3 was performed with the HTBI primer set. MiXCR was run by TCRdb on the multiplex PCR reads, yielding one entry per CDR3 protein. The data hold about 420,000 distinct CDR3 sequences, with 15% to 19% observed a single time. With a duration under 2 months, the hyperthyroidism was newly diagnosed in patients aged 18 to 65. The record originates from a study of T cells in Graves' hyperthyroidism and ophthalmopathy. This CDR3 comprises 16 residues. The trim removed 3 bases at V and 0 bases at J, leaving 9 bases unmatched. The V gene's germline CDR1 is GTSNPN and CDR2 SVGIG (reference sequence). Overall study results and limits: Median prediction lead before ophthalmopathy onset was 6.5 months with the model.

The rearrangement links TRBV30 to TRBJ2-3, with 7 bases fitting TRBD2. The TCR was taken from a woman between 18 and 29 years old with Graves' hyperthyroidism. The sequencing sample was made of blood. The CDR3 here is CAWSAGDLSSTDTQYF. For the CDR3, the DNA is TGTGCCTGGAGCGCGGGGGATCTCTCTAGCACAGATACGCAGTATTTT.